The 21 T cell receptor beta chains presented below share a single source sample, sequenced in a study of siplizumab effects on memory and regulatory T cells (dated by TCRdb to the late 2010s). The antigens these receptors bind are not known. The receptor library was made with the immunoSEQ multiplex PCR assay. The table was pulled from immuneACCESS by TCRdb, which kept in-frame rearrangements only. Such tables lose some clones; where checked, under half of the loss comes from unresolved V genes, and the rest has no known cause. Within this sample are 15,000 to 25,000 clones, with 44% of them counted one time only. Clones ranked in the top ten supply 5.5% to 7% of the sample. Cells from the mixed lymphocyte reactions were cocultured for about six days at 37 degrees C. The specimen sequenced was CFSE-low (dividing) CD4+ T cells sorted from an allogeneic mixed lymphocyte reaction. The receptors come from a human donor in good health; the cells came from an allogeneic mixed lymphocyte reaction. Some clones in this sample may be carry-over from other donors' samples.

The V call is TRBV19, the J call TRBJ2-1, with 10 bases identical to TRBD2. Germline V lookup: CDR1 LNHDA, CDR2 SQIVND (reference sequence). J was trimmed by 15 bases and V by 5 bases; bases with no gene match: 10. The CDR3 is 13 residues long. Written as DNA, the CDR3 is TGTGCCAGTAGTCCCAGATTAGCGGGGGGCTTGTTCTTC. Its protein is CASSPRLAGGLFF.

The gene calls are TRBV6-4 and TRBJ2-1; 7 bases align to TRBD1. Germline V lookup: CDR1 MRHNA, CDR2 SNTAGT. The V segment lost 0 bases and the J segment 15 bases; nucleotides outside the gene matches: 5. This CDR3 contains 12 residues. The CDR3 coding sequence is TGTGCCAGCAGTGACTCCGACAGGGACGCGTTCTTC. Amino acid sequence: CASSDSDRDAFF.

The V gene is TRBV5-1, the J gene TRBJ2-1; perhaps TRBD2 as D (5 bases). The V gene lost 0 bases and the J gene lost 7 bases, with 20 bases spanning the gap. The CDR3 spans 17 residues. Germline CDR1 SGHRS, CDR2 YFSETQ. The CDR3 sequence: CASSLGTLAYPLNEQFF. CDR3 in DNA: TGCGCCAGCAGCTTGGGCACCCTAGCCTACCCGCTGAATGAGCAGTTCTTC.

This clone came up a few times. CDR3 sequence reads: CSGGSTDTQYF. The CDR3 bases are TGCAGCGGAGGTAGCACAGATACGCAGTATTTT. The chain has TRBV29-1 and TRBJ2-3; no firm D call. Trimming took 7 bases from V and 0 from J, leaving 5 bases between them. The CDR3 covers 11 residues. Germline V gives CDR1 SQVTM, CDR2 ANQGSEA.

The chain has TRBV18 and TRBJ1-3, with D perhaps matching TRBD1 (5 bases). CDR3 length: 16 residues. Trimming stripped 1 base from V and 0 bases from J, with 10 bases between. In germline, CDR1 is KGHSH, CDR2 LQKENI. This CDR3 is CASSPQGTISGNTIYF. The DNA for the CDR3 is TGTGCCAGCTCACCACAGGGGACGATCTCTGGAAACACCATATATTTT.

The chain employs TRBV10-3 and TRBJ2-6; 8 bases align to TRBD1. The CDR3 is 17 residues long. Germline-derived CDR1 and CDR2 are ENHRY and SYGVKD. Trimming at V came to 2 bases and at J to 0 bases, leaving 3 bases not matched to a gene. The CDR3 sequence: CAISERQGRSGANVLTF. In DNA, the CDR3 is TGTGCCATCAGTGAGAGACAGGGGCGCTCTGGGGCCAACGTCCTGACTTTC.

V usage is TRBV6-5 and J usage is TRBJ1-4, with a possible D match to TRBD1 (5 bases). Germline CDR1 and CDR2: MNHEY and SVGAGI. The CDR3 has 14 amino acids. V dropped 6 bases and J dropped 3 bases, with 11 bases sitting between them. This CDR3 reads CASRTQGANEKLFF. Written as DNA, the CDR3 is TGTGCCAGCAGGACCCAGGGTGCTAATGAAAAACTGTTTTTT.

This clone was detected only a few times. The chain has TRBV7-9 and TRBJ2-2; maybe TRBD1 (6 bases). Trimming cost V 5 bases and J 4 bases, with 11 bases left between them. There are 14 residues in the CDR3. CDR1 and CDR2 (germline): SEHNR, FQNEAQ (reference sequence). CDR3: CASSRQVSTGELFF. The CDR3 DNA is TGTGCCAGCAGCCGACAGGTCTCCACCGGGGAGCTGTTTTTT.

This clone was observed a handful of times. V and J are TRBV27 and TRBJ2-7, with TRBD1 matching 8 bases. Germline loops: CDR1 MNHEY, CDR2 SMNVEV (reference sequence). This CDR3 has 16 residues. J was trimmed by 4 bases and V by 6 bases; bases with no gene match: 14. CDR3 nucleotide sequence: TGTGCCAGCAGACTCTCCCCTGGACAGGGTTGGTACGAGCAGTACTTC. Its translation: CASRLSPGQGWYEQYF.

The chain recombines TRBV29-1 with TRBJ2-7, with 7 bases that match TRBD2. Per the germline V gene, CDR1 is SQVTM and CDR2 is ANQGSEA. The CDR3 length is 13 residues. V was pared by 4 bases and J by 2 bases, with 5 bases of the junction left unmatched. This chain's CDR3 is CSVVNSGTYEQYF. CDR3 sequence (DNA): TGCAGCGTTGTGAACAGCGGGACCTACGAGCAGTACTTC.

The chain combines TRBV6-5 with TRBJ1-5; D not certain. V lost 7 bases to trimming and J lost 4 bases, with 14 bases between them. Germline V gene sequence: CDR1 MNHEY, CDR2 SVGAGI. The CDR3 totals 14 residues. CDR3 sequence: CASTKRLGNQPQHF. The CDR3 DNA reads TGTGCCAGCACCAAACGGTTAGGTAATCAGCCCCAGCATTTT.

J is TRBJ1-1 and V is TRBV6-1, with 9 nucleotides matching TRBD1. The CDR3 runs to 15 residues. Looked up from germline, CDR1 is MNHNS and CDR2 is SASEGT. Germline trimming cut 4 bases from V and 3 bases from J; bases unmatched to any gene: 6. The CDR3 bases are TGTGCCAGCAGTGCTTTGACAGGGGGGCACACTGAAGCTTTCTTT. Encoded protein: CASSALTGGHTEAFF.

This clone was counted between two and nine times. The chain employs TRBV21-1 and TRBJ2-7; TRBD2, as called in the table, went unchecked against the DNA. TRBV21-1 is classified as a pseudogene. The CDR3 is 20 amino acids. The CDR3 nucleotides read TGTGCCAGCAGCAAAGCGCTTGCGGGACTAGCGGTCCAAAGGGGCTACGAGCAGTACTTC. Its protein product is CASSKALAGLAVQRGYEQYF.

Many counts were recorded for this clone. The CDR3 region is CASSLKGQDNQPQHF. CDR3 DNA sequence: TGTGCCAGCTCACTAAAGGGACAAGACAATCAGCCCCAGCATTTT. The chain links TRBV18 to TRBJ1-5; D possibly corresponds to TRBD1 (6 bases). Trimming shortened V by 4 bases and J by 3 bases, and 13 bases separated the two germline ends. Germline assignment: CDR1 KGHSH and CDR2 LQKENI. The CDR3 covers 15 residues.

This sequence joins TRBV18 and TRBJ2-7, with a tentative D call TRBD1 (5 bases). Germline V lookup: CDR1 KGHSH, CDR2 LQKENI. V shed 3 bases and J shed 6 bases, with 21 bases lying between them. The CDR3 spans 16 residues. This CDR3 is CASSPPGEKGTGEQYF. CDR3 DNA: TGTGCCAGCTCACCGCCCGGAGAGAAGGGCACAGGCGAGCAGTACTTC.

Only a few counts were recorded for this clone. The chain uses TRBV23-1 and TRBJ2-3; D is uncertain. TRBV23-1 qualifies as an ORF whose function is uncertain. CDR3 length equals 13 residues. Trimming took off 0 bases at V and 4 bases at J, with 5 bases between the two ends. In DNA form, the CDR3 reads TGCGCCAGCAGTCAATCGGTCCCAGATACGCAGTATTTT. Translated: CASSQSVPDTQYF.

This clone was detected a few times. The chain's CDR3 is CASSYRWGQPQHF. The DNA for the CDR3 is TGTGCCAGCAGTTACAGGTGGGGGCAGCCCCAGCATTTT. The chain carries TRBV6-5 and TRBJ1-5; D may be TRBD1 (5 bases). V was pared by 2 bases and J by 7 bases, with 9 bases between. Germline CDR1 is MNHEY and CDR2 is SVGAGI. The CDR3 runs 13 residues.

The V and J genes are TRBV6-6 and TRBJ1-2, with a possible D match to TRBD1 (5 bases). Germline CDR1 is MNHNY and CDR2 is SVGAGI (reference sequence). This CDR3 has 13 amino acids. Deletions cut 5 bases from V and 8 bases from J, with 15 bases between. The CDR3 is CASSGSGIQGYTF. Here the CDR3 DNA reads TGTGCCAGCAGTGGGTCAGGGATCCAAGGCTACACCTTC.

The rearrangement links TRBV7-9 to TRBJ2-1; D call uncertain. V was shortened by 1 base and J by 2 bases, with 9 bases between the two germline ends. This CDR3 region has 15 residues. Germline CDR1 and CDR2: SEHNR and FQNEAQ (reference sequence). The CDR3 DNA sequence: TGTGCCAGCAGCTTAGGCCAGGCTCCCTACAATGAGCAGTTCTTC. Its protein is CASSLGQAPYNEQFF.

In its sample, this clone was seen a few times. This chain connects TRBV11-2 to TRBJ2-3; 8 bases match TRBD2. This CDR3 is 17 amino acids long. Germline loops: CDR1 SGHAT, CDR2 FQNNGV. Trimming removed 2 bases from V and 0 bases from J; junction bases left unmatched: 7. CDR3 sequence: CASSLRASGYSTDTQYF. The CDR3 DNA reads as TGTGCCAGCAGCTTACGGGCTAGCGGGTATAGCACAGATACGCAGTATTTT.

The sample holds a few counts of this clone. The V call is TRBV10-3, the J call TRBJ1-6, with 9 bases that match TRBD1. The CDR3 contains 15 residues. Germline CDR1 is ENHRY and CDR2 is SYGVKD. J gave up 7 bases and V 6 bases, and 7 bases lay outside the gene matches. The CDR3 bases are TGTGCCATCAGGGACGCCGGGACAGGGAATTCACCCCTCCACTTT. Protein product: CAIRDAGTGNSPLHF.